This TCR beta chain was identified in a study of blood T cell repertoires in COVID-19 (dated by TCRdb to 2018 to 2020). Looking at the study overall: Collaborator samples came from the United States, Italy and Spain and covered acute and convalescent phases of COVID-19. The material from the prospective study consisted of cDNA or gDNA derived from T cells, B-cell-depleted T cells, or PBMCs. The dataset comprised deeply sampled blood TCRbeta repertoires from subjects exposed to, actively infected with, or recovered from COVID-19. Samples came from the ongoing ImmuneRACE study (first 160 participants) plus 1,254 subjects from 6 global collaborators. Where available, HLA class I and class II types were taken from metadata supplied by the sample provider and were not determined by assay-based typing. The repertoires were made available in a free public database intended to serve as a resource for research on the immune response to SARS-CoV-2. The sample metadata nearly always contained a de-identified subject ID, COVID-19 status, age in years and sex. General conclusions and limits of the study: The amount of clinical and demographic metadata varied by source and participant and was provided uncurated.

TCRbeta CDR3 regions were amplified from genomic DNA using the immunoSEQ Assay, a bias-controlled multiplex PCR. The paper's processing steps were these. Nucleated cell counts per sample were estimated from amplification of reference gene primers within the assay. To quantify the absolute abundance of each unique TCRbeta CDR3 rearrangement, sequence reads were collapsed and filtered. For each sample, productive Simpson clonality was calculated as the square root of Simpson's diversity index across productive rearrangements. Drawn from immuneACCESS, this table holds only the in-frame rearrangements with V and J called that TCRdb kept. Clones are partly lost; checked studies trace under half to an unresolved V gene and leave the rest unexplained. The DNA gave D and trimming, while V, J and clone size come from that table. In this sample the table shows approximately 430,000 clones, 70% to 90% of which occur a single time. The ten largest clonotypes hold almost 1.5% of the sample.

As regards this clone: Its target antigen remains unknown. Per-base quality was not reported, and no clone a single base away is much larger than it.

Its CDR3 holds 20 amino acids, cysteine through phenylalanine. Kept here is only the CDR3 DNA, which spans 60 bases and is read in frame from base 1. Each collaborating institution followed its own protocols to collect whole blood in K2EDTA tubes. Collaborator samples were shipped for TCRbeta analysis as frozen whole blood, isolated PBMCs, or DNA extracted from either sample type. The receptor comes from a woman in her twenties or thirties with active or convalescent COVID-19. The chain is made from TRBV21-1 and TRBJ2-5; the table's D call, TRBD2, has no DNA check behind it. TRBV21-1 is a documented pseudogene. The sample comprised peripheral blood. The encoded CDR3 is CVSSTYGLMTSGPGGETQYF. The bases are TGTGTCAGCAGCACCTATGGGCTGATGACTAGCGGGCCGGGTGGAGAGACCCAGTACTTC.